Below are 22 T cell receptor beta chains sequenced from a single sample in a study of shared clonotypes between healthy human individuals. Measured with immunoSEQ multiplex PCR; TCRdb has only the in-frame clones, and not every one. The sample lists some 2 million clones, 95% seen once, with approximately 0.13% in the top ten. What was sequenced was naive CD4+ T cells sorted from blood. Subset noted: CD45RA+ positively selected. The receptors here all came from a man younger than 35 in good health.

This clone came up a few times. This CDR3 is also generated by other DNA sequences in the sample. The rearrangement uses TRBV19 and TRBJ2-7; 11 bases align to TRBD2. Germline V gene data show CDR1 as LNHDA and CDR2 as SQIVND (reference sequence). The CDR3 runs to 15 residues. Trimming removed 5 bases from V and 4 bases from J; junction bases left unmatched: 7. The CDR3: CASSVSGTSGYEQYF. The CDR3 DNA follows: TGTGCCAGTAGTGTGTCCGGGACTAGCGGTTACGAGCAGTACTTC.

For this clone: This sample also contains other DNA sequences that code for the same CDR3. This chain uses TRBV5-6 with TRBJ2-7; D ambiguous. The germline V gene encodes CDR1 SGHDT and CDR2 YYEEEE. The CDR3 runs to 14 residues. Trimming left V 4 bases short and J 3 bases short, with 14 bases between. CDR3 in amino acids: CASSLLGPDYEQYF. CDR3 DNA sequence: TGTGCCAGCAGCCTTCTGGGCCCGGACTACGAGCAGTACTTC.

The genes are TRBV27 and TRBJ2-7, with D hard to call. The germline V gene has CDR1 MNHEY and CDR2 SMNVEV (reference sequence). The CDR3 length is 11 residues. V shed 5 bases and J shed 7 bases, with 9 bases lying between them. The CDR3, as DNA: TGTGCCAGCAGTCCCCTGGGAGAGCAGTACTTC. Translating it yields CASSPLGEQYF.

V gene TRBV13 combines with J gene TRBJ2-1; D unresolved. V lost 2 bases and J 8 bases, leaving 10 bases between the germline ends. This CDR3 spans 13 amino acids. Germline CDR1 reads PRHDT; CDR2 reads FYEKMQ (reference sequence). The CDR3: CASSLPRFDEQFF. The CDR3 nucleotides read TGTGCCAGCAGCTTACCAAGGTTCGATGAGCAGTTCTTC.

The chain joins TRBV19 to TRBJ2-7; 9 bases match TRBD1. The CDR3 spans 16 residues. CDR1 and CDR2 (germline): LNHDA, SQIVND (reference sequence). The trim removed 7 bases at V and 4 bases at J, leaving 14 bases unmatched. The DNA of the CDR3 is TGTGCCAGTACCCCCTCCGGGACAGGGTTTTGGTACGAGCAGTACTTC. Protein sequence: CASTPSGTGFWYEQYF.

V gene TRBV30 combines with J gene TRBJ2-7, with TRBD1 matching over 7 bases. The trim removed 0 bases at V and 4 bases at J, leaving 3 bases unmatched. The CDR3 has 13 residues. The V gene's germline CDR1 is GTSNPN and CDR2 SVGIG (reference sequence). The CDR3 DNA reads TGTGCCTGGAGTGTAGAGGGGGCTTACGAGCAGTACTTC. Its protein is CAWSVEGAYEQYF.

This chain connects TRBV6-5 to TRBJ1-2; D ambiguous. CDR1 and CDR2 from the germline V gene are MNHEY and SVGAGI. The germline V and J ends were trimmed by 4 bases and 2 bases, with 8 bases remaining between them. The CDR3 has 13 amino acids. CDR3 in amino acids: CASSLVGNYGYTF. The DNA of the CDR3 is TGTGCCAGCAGTTTAGTGGGAAACTATGGCTACACCTTC.

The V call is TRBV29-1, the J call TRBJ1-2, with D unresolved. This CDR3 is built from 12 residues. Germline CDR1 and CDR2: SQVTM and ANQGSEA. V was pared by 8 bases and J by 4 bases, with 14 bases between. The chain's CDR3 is CSSSRGSYGYTF. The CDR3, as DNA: TGCAGCTCCTCCCGAGGGAGCTATGGCTACACCTTC.

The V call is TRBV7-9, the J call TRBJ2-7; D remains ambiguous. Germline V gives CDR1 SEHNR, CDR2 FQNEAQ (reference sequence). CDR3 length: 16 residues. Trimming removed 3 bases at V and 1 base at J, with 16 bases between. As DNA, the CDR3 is TGTGCCAGCAGCTTCATCGGGTCCCTTGTTTCCTACGAGCAGTACTTC. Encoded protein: CASSFIGSLVSYEQYF.

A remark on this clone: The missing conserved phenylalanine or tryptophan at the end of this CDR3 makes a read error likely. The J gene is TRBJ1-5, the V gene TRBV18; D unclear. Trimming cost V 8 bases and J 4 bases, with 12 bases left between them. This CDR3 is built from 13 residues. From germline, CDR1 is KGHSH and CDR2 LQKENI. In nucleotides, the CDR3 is TGTGCCAGCCAAAGCGACCGTAATCAGCCCCAGCATTCT. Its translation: CASQSDRNQPQHS.

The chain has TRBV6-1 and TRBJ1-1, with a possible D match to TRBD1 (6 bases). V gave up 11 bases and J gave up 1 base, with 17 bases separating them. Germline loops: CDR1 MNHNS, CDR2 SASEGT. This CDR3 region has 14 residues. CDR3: CASLVGGSNTEAFF. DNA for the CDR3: TGTGCCTCCCTCGTAGGGGGATCGAACACTGAAGCTTTCTTT.

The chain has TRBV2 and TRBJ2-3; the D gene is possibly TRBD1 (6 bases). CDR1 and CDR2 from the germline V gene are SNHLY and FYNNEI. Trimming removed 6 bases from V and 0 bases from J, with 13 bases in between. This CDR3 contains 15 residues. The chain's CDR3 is CASRFGTQSTDTQYF. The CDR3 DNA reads TGTGCCAGCAGATTCGGGACACAGAGCACAGATACGCAGTATTTT.

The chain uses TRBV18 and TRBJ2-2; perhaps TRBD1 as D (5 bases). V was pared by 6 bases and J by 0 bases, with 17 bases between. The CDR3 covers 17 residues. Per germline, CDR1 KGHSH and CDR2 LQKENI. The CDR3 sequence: CASSPLVSQANTGELFF. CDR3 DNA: TGTGCCAGCTCGCCCCTCGTTTCACAGGCGAACACCGGGGAGCTGTTTTTT.

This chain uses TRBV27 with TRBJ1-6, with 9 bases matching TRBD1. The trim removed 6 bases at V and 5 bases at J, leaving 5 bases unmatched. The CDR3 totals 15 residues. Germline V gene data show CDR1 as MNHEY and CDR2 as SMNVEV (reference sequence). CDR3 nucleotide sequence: TGTGCCAGCAGCAACAGGGGGCTGAATAATTCACCCCTCCACTTT. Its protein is CASSNRGLNNSPLHF.

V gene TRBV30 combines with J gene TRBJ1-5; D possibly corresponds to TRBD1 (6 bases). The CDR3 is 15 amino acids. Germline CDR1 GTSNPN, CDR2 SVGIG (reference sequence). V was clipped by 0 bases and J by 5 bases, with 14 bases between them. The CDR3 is CAWSVGGHYYQPQHF. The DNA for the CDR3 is TGTGCCTGGAGTGTAGGGGGACATTACTATCAGCCCCAGCATTTT.

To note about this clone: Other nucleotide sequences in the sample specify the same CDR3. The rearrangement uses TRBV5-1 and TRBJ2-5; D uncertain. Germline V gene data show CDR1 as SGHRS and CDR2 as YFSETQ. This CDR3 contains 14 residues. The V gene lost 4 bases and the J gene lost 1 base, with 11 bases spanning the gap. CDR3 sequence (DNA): TGCGCCAGCAGCCTCCTAGGAAGCCAAGAGACCCAGTACTTC. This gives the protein CASSLLGSQETQYF. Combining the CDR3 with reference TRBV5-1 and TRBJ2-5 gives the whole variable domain KAGVTQTPRYLIKTRGQQVTLSCSPISGHRSVSWYQQTPGQGLQFLFEYFSETQRNKGNFPGRFSGRQFSNSRSEMNVSTLELGDSALYLCASSLLGSQETQYFGPGTRLLVL.

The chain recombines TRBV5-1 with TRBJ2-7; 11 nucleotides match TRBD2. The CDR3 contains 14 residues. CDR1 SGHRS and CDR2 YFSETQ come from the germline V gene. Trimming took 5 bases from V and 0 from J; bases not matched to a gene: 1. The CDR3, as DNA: TGCGCCAGCAGGACTAGCGGGGACTCCTACGAGCAGTACTTC. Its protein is CASRTSGDSYEQYF.

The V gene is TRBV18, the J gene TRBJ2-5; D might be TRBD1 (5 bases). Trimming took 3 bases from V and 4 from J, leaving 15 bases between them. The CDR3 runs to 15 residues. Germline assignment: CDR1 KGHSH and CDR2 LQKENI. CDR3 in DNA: TGTGCCAGCTCACCTCCCCTAGGGGCAGGAGAGACCCAGTACTTC. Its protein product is CASSPPLGAGETQYF.

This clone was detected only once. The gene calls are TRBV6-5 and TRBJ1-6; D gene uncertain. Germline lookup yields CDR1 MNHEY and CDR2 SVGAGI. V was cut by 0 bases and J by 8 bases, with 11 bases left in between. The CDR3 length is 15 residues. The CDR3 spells CASSYSWQVDSPLHF. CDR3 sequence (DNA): TGTGCCAGCAGTTACTCGTGGCAGGTCGATTCACCCCTCCACTTT.

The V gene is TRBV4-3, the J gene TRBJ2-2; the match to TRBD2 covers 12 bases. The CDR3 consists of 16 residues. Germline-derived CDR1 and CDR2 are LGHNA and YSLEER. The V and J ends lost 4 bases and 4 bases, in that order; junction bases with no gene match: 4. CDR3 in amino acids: CASSLGLAGFTGELFF. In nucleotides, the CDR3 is TGCGCCAGCAGCCTCGGACTAGCGGGATTCACCGGGGAGCTGTTTTTT.

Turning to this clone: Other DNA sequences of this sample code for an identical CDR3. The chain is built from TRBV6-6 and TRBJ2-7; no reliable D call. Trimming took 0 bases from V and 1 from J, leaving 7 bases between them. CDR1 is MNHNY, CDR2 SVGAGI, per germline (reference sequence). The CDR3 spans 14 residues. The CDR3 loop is CASSYSGSSYEQYF. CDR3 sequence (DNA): TGTGCCAGCAGTTACTCTGGCAGTTCCTACGAGCAGTACTTC.

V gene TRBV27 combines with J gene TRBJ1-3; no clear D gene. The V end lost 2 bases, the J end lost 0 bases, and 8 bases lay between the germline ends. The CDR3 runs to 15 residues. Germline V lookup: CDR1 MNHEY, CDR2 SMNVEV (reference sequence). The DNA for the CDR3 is TGTGCCAGCAGTTTACACAGAGCCTCTGGAAACACCATATATTTT. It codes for CASSLHRASGNTIYF.